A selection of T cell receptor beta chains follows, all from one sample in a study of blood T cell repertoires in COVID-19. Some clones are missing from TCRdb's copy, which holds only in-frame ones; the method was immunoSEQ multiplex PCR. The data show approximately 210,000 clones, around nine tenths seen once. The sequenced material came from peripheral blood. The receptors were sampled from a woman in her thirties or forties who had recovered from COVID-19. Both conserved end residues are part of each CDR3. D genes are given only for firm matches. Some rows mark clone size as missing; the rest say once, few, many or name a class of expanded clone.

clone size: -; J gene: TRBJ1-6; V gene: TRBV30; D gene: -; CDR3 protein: CAWGAGNRNSPLHF; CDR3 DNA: TGTGCCTGGGGAGCAGGGAATCGGAATTCACCCCTCCACTTT
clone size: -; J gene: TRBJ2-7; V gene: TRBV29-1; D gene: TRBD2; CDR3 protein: CSVVGGERSEQYF; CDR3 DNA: TGCAGCGTTGTGGGGGGGGAACGGAGCGAGCAGTACTTC
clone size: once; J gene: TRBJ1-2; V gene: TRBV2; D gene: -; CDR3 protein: CASSLSSRGYTF; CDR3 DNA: TGTGCCAGCAGTCTCAGCAGCAGGGGCTACACCTTC
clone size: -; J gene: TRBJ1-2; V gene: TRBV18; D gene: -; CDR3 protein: CASSPGTVSYGYTF; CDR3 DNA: TGTGCCAGCTCACCGGGTACAGTCTCCTATGGCTACACCTTC
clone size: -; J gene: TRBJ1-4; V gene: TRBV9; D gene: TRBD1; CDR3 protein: CASSVSPGTGPNEKLFF; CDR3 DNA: TGTGCCAGCAGCGTTTCTCCCGGGACAGGGCCTAATGAAAAACTGTTTTTT
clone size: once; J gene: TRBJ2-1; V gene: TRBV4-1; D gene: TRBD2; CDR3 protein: CASSQDLSGRPWNEQFF; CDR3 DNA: TGCGCCAGCAGCCAAGACTTGAGCGGGAGGCCGTGGAATGAGCAGTTCTTC
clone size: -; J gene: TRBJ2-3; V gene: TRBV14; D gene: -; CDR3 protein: CASSQTGFSTDTQYF; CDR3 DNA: TGTGCCAGCAGCCAAACAGGGTTCAGCACAGATACGCAGTATTTT
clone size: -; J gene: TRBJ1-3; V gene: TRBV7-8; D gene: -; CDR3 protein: CASSSQGSGNTIYF; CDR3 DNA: TGTGCCAGCAGCTCACAGGGCTCTGGAAACACCATATATTTT
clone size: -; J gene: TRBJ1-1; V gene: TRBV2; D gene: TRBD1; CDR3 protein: CASSPRTGGKTEAFF; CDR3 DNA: TGTGCCAGCAGCCCCAGGACAGGGGGCAAAACTGAAGCTTTCTTT
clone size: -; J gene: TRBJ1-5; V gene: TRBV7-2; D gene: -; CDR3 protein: CASNLQGQNQPQHF; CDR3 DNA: TGTGCCAGCAACCTACAAGGACAGAATCAGCCCCAGCATTTT
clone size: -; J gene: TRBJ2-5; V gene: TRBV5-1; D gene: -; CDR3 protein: CASSDRTAQETQYF; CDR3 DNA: TGCGCCAGCAGCGACCGGACAGCGCAAGAGACCCAGTACTTC
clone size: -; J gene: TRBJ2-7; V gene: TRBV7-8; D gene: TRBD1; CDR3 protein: CASSQGTASYEQYF; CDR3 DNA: TGTGCCAGCAGCCAAGGGACAGCCTCCTACGAGCAGTACTTC
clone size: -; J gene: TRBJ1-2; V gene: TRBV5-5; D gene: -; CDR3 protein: CASSLTSTAALNYGYTF; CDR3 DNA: TGTGCCAGCAGTCTGACTTCGACGGCTGCTCTTAACTATGGCTACACCTTC
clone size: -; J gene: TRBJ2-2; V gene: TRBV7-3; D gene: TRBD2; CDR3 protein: CASSGTRAGELFF; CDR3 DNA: TGTGCCAGCAGCGGGACTAGGGCTGGGGAGCTGTTTTTT
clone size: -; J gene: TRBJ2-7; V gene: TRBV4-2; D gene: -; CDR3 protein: CASSQGGSGGTYEQYF; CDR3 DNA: TGTGCCAGCAGCCAAGGAGGGAGTGGGGGGACCTACGAGCAGTACTTC
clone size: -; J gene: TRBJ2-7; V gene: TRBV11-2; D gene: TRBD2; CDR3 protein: CASSRGAGGPYEQYF; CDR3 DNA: TGTGCCAGCAGCCGGGGAGCGGGAGGCCCCTACGAGCAGTACTTC
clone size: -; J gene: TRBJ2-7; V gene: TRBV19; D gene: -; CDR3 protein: CASTLGLILTYEQYF; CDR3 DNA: TGTGCCAGTACTCTAGGACTGATACTAACCTACGAGCAGTACTTC
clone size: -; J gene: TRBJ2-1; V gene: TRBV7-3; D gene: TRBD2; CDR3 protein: CASSSSGTSGSNEQFF; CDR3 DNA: TGTGCCAGCAGTTCGTCCGGGACTAGCGGAAGTAATGAGCAGTTCTTC
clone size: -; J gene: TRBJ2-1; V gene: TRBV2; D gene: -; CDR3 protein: CASSGTLPYNEQFF; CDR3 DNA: TGTGCCAGCAGTGGGACACTACCCTACAATGAGCAGTTCTTC
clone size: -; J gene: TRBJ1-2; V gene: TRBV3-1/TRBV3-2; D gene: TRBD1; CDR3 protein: CASSLSGGSYGYTF; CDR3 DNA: TGTGCCAGCAGCCTCTCAGGGGGCAGCTATGGCTACACCTTC
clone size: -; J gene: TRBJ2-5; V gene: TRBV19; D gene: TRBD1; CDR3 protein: CASSPGTAETQYF; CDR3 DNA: TGTGCCAGTAGTCCCGGGACAGCGGAGACCCAGTACTTC
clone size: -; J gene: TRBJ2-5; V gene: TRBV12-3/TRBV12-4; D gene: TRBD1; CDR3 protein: CASSWGQKETQYF; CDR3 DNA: TGTGCCAGCAGTTGGGGACAGAAAGAGACCCAGTACTTC
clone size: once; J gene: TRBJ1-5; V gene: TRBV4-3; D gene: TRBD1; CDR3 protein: CASSQVQGAESNQPQHF; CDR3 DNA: TGCGCCAGCAGCCAAGTACAGGGGGCGGAGAGCAATCAGCCCCAGCATTTT
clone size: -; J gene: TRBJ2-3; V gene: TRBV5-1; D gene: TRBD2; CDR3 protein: CASGSGSSGDTQYF; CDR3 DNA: TGCGCCAGCGGAAGCGGGAGTTCGGGGGATACGCAGTATTTT
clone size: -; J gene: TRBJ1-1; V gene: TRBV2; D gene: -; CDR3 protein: CASNINTEAFF; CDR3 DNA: TGTGCCAGCAATATCAACACTGAAGCTTTCTTT
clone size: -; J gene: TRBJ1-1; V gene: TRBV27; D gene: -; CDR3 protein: CASSLLGNTEAFF; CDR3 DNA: TGTGCCAGCAGTTTACTAGGGAACACTGAAGCTTTCTTT
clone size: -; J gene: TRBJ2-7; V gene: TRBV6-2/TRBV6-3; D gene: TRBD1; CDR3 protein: CASSTPGGYEQYF; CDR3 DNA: TGTGCCAGCAGTACCCCAGGGGGCTACGAGCAGTACTTC
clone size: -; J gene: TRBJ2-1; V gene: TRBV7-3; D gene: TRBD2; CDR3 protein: CASSPRLAGEGKVEQFF; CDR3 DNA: TGTGCCAGCAGCCCGAGACTAGCGGGAGAAGGAAAAGTTGAGCAGTTCTTC
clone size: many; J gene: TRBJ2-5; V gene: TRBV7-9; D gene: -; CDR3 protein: CASSHLRDQETQYF; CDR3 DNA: TGTGCCAGCAGCCACCTCCGGGATCAAGAGACCCAGTACTTC
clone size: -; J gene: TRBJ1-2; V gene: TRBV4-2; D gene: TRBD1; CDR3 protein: CASSSEGTGGNYGYTF; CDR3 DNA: TGTGCCAGCAGCTCAGAAGGGACAGGAGGGAACTATGGCTACACCTTC
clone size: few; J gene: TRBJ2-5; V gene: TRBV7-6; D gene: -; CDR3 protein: CASSKGRQETQYF; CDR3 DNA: TGTGCCAGCAGCAAAGGCAGGCAAGAGACCCAGTACTTC
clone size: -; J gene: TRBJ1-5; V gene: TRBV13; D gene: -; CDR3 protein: CASSYQRNQPQHF; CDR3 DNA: TGTGCCAGCAGCTACCAACGGAATCAGCCCCAGCATTTT
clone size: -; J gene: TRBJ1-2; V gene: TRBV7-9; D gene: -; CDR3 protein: CASSLATANYGYTF; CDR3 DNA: TGTGCCAGCAGCTTAGCGACAGCTAACTATGGCTACACCTTC